These 21 T cell receptor beta chains originate from one sample sequenced in a study of cytomegalovirus exposure and HLA in healthy donors. Primers: 60 Vbeta forward and 13 Jbeta reverse. Method: immunoSEQ multiplex PCR; TCRdb's copy keeps in-frame clones and lacks some. The sample lists some 120,000 clones, 70% to 75% occurring once. The specimen was PBMCs. The receptors were sampled from a woman in her thirties or forties in good health and CMV-seropositive.

This clone was observed a few times. V is TRBV9 and J is TRBJ2-1; 9 positions match TRBD2. CDR1 and CDR2 from the germline V gene are SGDLS and YYNGEE. The CDR3 sequence is 17 residues long. The junction had 9 bases not matched to a gene; V was cut back by 2 bases and J by 3 bases. CDR3 in amino acids: CASSVPGSGGNYNEQFF. The CDR3 region has the DNA TGTGCCAGCAGCGTCCCCGGGAGCGGGGGGAACTACAATGAGCAGTTCTTC.

This sequence joins TRBV27 and TRBJ2-7; TRBD2 aligns across 7 bases. This CDR3 has 17 amino acids. From germline, CDR1 is MNHEY and CDR2 SMNVEV (reference sequence). Losses at the gene ends were 0 bases for V and 0 bases for J; bases not matched to a gene: 8. The CDR3 spells CASSLSRSGASSYEQYF. CDR3 DNA sequence: TGTGCCAGCAGTTTATCCCGAAGCGGGGCGAGCTCCTACGAGCAGTACTTC.

CDR3: CASTDGRGGSEQFF. In nucleotides, the CDR3 is TGTGCCAGCACCGACGGAAGGGGCGGGAGTGAGCAGTTCTTC. V gene TRBV7-9 combines with J gene TRBJ2-1; 7 bases are shared with TRBD2. CDR1 is SEHNR and CDR2 is FQNEAQ in the germline V gene (reference sequence). Unmatched junction bases numbered 12, after V lost 7 bases and J lost 9 bases. CDR3 size: 14 residues.

The chain combines TRBV27 with TRBJ2-5, with D possibly being TRBD1 (5 bases). This CDR3 has 15 residues. Germline loops: CDR1 MNHEY, CDR2 SMNVEV (reference sequence). Trimming left V 6 bases short and J 4 bases short, with 18 bases between. The CDR3 DNA reads TGTGCCAGCAGGAAAACAGGCGGCGCAGGAGAGACCCAGTACTTC. Protein sequence: CASRKTGGAGETQYF.

This chain joins TRBV28 and TRBJ1-3, with a tentative D call TRBD1 (6 bases). The CDR3 is 15 amino acids. V lost 6 bases and J 3 bases, leaving 15 bases between the germline ends. In germline, CDR1 is MDHEN, CDR2 SYDVKM. CDR3 sequence: CASSTTGGLGNTIYF. In DNA form, the CDR3 reads TGTGCCAGCAGCACGACGGGGGGGCTTGGAAACACCATATATTTT.

The V gene is TRBV15, the J gene TRBJ2-3; TRBD2 matches at 12 bases. The germline CDR1 and CDR2 sequences are LNHNV and YYDKDF (reference sequence). This CDR3 region has 17 residues. The V gene end was trimmed by 4 bases and the J gene end by 1 base; junction bases not matched to a gene: 6. This CDR3 is CATSKDPSGGGTDTQYF. In nucleotides, the CDR3 is TGTGCCACCAGCAAGGACCCTAGCGGGGGGGGCACAGATACGCAGTATTTT.

The chain carries TRBV4-3 and TRBJ1-3; a weak D match, TRBD1 (5 bases). The CDR3 is made up of 13 amino acids. Trimming cost V 2 bases and J 8 bases, with 10 bases left between them. CDR1 LGHNA and CDR2 YSLEER come from the germline V gene. CDR3 in amino acids: CASSQKGSDTIYF. The CDR3 DNA reads TGCGCCAGCAGCCAAAAGGGGTCTGACACCATATATTTT.

The genes are TRBV28 and TRBJ1-1, with 7 nucleotides matching TRBD1. This CDR3 is built from 12 residues. The V and J ends lost 7 bases and 4 bases, in that order; junction bases with no gene match: 3. Germline-derived CDR1 and CDR2 are MDHEN and SYDVKM. The CDR3: CASKQGSTEAFF. The CDR3 DNA follows: TGTGCCAGCAAACAGGGGAGCACTGAAGCTTTCTTT.

The rearrangement joins TRBV2 to TRBJ1-1; D possibly corresponds to TRBD1 (5 bases). The germline V and J ends were trimmed by 5 bases and 4 bases, with 14 bases remaining between them. There are 14 residues in the CDR3. The germline gives CDR1 SNHLY, CDR2 FYNNEI. The chain's CDR3 is CASSPWGGFTEAFF. The CDR3 DNA sequence: TGTGCCAGCAGTCCCTGGGGGGGGTTCACTGAAGCTTTCTTT. Supplemented by reference TRBV2 and TRBJ1-1, the full variable domain reads EPEVTQTPSHQVTQMGQEVILRCVPISNHLYFYWYRQILGQKVEFLVSFYNNEISEKSEIFDDQFSVERPDGSNFTLKIRSTKLEDSAMYFCASSPWGGFTEAFFGQGTRLTVV.

CDR3 region: CASSPKNRAHEQFF. The CDR3 DNA follows: TGTGCCAGCAGCCCCAAAAACAGGGCCCATGAGCAGTTCTTC. The V and J genes are TRBV5-4 and TRBJ2-1; weak D call: TRBD1 (6 bases). The CDR3 covers 14 residues. V was pared by 4 bases and J by 8 bases, with 16 bases between. Per the germline V gene, CDR1 is SGHNT and CDR2 is YYREEE (reference sequence). Supplemented by reference TRBV5-4 and TRBJ2-1, the full variable domain reads ETGVTQSPTHLIKTRGQQVTLRCSSQSGHNTVSWYQQALGQGPQFIFQYYREEENGRGNFPPRFSGLQFPNYSSELNVNALELDDSALYLCASSPKNRAHEQFFGPGTRLTVL.

J is TRBJ1-1 and V is TRBV29-1; TRBD1 is a possible D gene (6 bases). The CDR3 has 11 residues. CDR1 SQVTM and CDR2 ANQGSEA come from the germline V gene. CDR3 protein: CTSGGHTEAFF. CDR3 bases: TGCACCTCCGGGGGGCACACTGAAGCTTTCTTT. The full variable domain, completed using reference TRBV29-1 and TRBJ1-1, is SAVISQKPSRDICQRGTSLTIQCQVDSQVTMMFWYRQQPGQSLTLIATANQGSEATYESGFVIDKFPISRPNLTFSTLTVSNMSPEDSSIYLCTSGGHTEAFFGQGTRLTVV.

The chain employs TRBV28 and TRBJ2-5, with D unresolved. The V gene's germline CDR1 is MDHEN and CDR2 SYDVKM. The CDR3 covers 11 residues. Trimming stripped 2 bases from V and 5 bases from J, with 3 bases between. The chain's CDR3 is CASSLRETQYF. The CDR3 DNA sequence: TGTGCCAGCAGTTTACGGGAGACCCAGTACTTC.

This chain links TRBV9 with TRBJ2-3; 7 nucleotides align to TRBD2. Germline loops: CDR1 SGDLS, CDR2 YYNGEE. The CDR3 is made up of 16 amino acids. J was trimmed by 4 bases and V by 0 bases; bases with no gene match: 8. CDR3 DNA sequence: TGTGCCAGCAGCGTAGGGGGGAGTGCGGGGGCAGATACGCAGTATTTT. Its protein product is CASSVGGSAGADTQYF.

This chain joins TRBV6-5 and TRBJ1-1; 8 bases map to TRBD1. Unmatched junction bases numbered 9, after V lost 5 bases and J lost 7 bases. CDR3 length equals 14 residues. From germline, CDR1 is MNHEY and CDR2 SVGAGI. As DNA, the CDR3 is TGTGCCAGCAGTCGGACAGGGTTTAGGGTTGAAGCTTTCTTT. Its protein is CASSRTGFRVEAFF.

This clone showed up just a few times. J is TRBJ2-1 and V is TRBV18; TRBD2 matches at 11 bases. The V segment lost 4 bases and the J segment 5 bases; nucleotides outside the gene matches: 7. CDR1 KGHSH and CDR2 LQKENI come from the germline V gene. CDR3 length: 16 residues. The CDR3 sequence is CASSQSSGGAHNEQFF. As DNA, the CDR3 is TGTGCCAGCTCACAAAGTAGCGGGGGGGCACACAATGAGCAGTTCTTC.

V gene TRBV11-2 combines with J gene TRBJ2-7, with 8 bases lining up with TRBD2. The CDR3 contains 15 residues. Germline V gene lookup returns CDR1 SGHAT and CDR2 FQNNGV. The V and J ends lost 1 base and 4 bases, in that order; junction bases with no gene match: 6. CDR3 DNA sequence: TGTGCCAGCAGCTTAGGGGCTAGCGGGCGGTACGAGCAGTACTTC. Protein: CASSLGASGRYEQYF.

V and J are TRBV7-8 and TRBJ2-1; a weak D match, TRBD1 (5 bases). Trimming stripped 5 bases from V and 2 bases from J, with 16 bases between. Germline values: CDR1 SGHVS, CDR2 FQNEAQ. CDR3 length: 16 residues. DNA for the CDR3: TGTGCCAGCAGCAGTCCCAGGGCAGCAGCCTACAATGAGCAGTTCTTC. It codes for CASSSPRAAAYNEQFF.

The chain combines TRBV30 with TRBJ1-2; D call uncertain. The length of the CDR3 is 11 residues. The germline gives CDR1 GTSNPN, CDR2 SVGIG (reference sequence). Trimming took 5 bases from V and 7 from J, leaving 11 bases between them. The CDR3 DNA reads as TGTGCCTGGTTGTTACAACGTGGCTACACCTTC. Its protein product is CAWLLQRGYTF.

The genes are TRBV9 and TRBJ1-2, with 11 bases lining up with TRBD1. CDR1 is SGDLS, CDR2 YYNGEE, per germline. The CDR3 spans 15 residues. V dropped 4 bases and J dropped 8; count of bases not matched to a gene: 10. The CDR3 here is CASSPRGQGAQGYTF. The DNA for the CDR3 is TGTGCCAGCAGCCCTCGAGGACAGGGGGCGCAAGGCTACACCTTC.

DNA of the CDR3: TGTGCCAGCAGTGTAGACGGGACAGGCCACTACGAGCAGTACTTC. This sequence encodes CASSVDGTGHYEQYF. J is TRBJ2-7 and V is TRBV6-5; 8 bases are shared with TRBD1. V dropped 5 bases and J dropped 3; count of bases not matched to a gene: 9. CDR1 is MNHEY and CDR2 is SVGAGI in the germline V gene. The CDR3 is 15 residues long.

This chain joins TRBV7-2 and TRBJ2-2; no clear D gene. CDR1 is SGHTA and CDR2 is FQGNSA in the germline V gene. This CDR3 has 15 amino acids. With 1 base removed from V and 1 base from J, the gap between germline ends came to 7 bases. The CDR3 coding sequence is TGTGCCAGCAGCTTAGGAGTCGGGAACACCGGGGAGCTGTTTTTT. Encoded protein: CASSLGVGNTGELFF.